This TCR beta chain was captured in a study of T cells in Graves' hyperthyroidism and ophthalmopathy. The CDR3 regions of TCR beta were amplified from RNA transcripts. The HTBI primer set was used in a first-round RT-PCR of the TCR CDR3. TCRdb reprocessed the multiplex PCR reads via MiXCR and lists one record per CDR3 protein. The table has 300,000 to 450,000 distinct CDR3 sequences, over 11% seen once. This clonotype has only a few counts. V was clipped by 1 base and J by 0 bases, with 7 bases between them. Germline CDR1 is SGHTA and CDR2 is FQGTGA. The CDR3 length is 15 residues. Sequenced input: blood. This chain joins TRBV7-3 and TRBJ2-1; the D is unclear. The receptor was isolated from a woman aged 55-70 years with Graves' hyperthyroidism. The CDR3 DNA reads TGTGCCAGCAGCTTAAGAGCTGCCTCCTACAATGAGCAGTTCTTC. Residues: CASSLRAASYNEQFF.